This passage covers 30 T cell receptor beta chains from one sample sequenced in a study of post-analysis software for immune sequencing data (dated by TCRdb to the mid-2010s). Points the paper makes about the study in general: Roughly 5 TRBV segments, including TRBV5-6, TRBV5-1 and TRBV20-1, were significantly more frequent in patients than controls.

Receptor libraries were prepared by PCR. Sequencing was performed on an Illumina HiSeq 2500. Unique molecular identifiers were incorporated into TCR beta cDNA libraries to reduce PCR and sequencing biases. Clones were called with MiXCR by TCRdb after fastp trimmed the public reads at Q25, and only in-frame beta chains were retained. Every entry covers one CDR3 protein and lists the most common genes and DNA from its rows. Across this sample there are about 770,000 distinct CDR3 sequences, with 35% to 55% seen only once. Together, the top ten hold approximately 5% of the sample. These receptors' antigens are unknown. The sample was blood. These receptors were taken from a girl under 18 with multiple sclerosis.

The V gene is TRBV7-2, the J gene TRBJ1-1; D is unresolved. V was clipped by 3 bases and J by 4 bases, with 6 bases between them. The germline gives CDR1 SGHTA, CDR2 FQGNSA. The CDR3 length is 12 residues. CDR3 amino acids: CASSFTVTEAFF. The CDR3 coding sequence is TGTGCCAGCAGCTTTACAGTCACTGAAGCTTTCTTT.

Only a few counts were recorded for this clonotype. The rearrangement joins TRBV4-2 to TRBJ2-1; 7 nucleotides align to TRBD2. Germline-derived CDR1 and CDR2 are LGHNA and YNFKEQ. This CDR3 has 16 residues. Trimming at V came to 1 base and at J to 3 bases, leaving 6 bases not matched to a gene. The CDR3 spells CASSQAAGDIYNEQFF. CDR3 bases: TGTGCCAGCAGCCAAGCTGCGGGAGATATCTACAATGAGCAGTTCTTC.

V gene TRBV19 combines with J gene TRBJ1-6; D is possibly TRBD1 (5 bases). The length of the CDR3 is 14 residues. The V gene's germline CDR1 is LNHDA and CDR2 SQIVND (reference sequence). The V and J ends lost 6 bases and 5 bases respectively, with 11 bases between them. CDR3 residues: CASSWDHHNSPLHF. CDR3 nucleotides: TGTGCCAGTAGCTGGGACCACCATAATTCACCCCTCCACTTT.

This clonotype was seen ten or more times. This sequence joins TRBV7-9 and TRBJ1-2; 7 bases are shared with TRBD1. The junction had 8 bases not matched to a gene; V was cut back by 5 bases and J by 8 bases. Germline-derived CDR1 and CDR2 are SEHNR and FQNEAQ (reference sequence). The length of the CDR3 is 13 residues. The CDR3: CASSDDRAPGYTF. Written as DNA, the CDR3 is TGTGCCAGCAGCGACGACAGGGCTCCGGGCTACACCTTC.

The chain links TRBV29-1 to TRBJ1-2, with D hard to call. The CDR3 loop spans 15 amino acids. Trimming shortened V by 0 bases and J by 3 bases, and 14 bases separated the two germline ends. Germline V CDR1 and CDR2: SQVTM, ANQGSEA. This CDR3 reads CSVEEKDSPDYGYTF. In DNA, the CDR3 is TGCAGCGTTGAAGAGAAGGACTCCCCCGACTATGGCTACACCTTC.

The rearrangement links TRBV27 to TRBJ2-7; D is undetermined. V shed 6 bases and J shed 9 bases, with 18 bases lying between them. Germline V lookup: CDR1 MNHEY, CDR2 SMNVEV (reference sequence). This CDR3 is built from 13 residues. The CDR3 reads CASRSDRVTGQYF. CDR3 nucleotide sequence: TGTGCCAGCAGGTCGGACCGAGTAACGGGGCAGTACTTC.

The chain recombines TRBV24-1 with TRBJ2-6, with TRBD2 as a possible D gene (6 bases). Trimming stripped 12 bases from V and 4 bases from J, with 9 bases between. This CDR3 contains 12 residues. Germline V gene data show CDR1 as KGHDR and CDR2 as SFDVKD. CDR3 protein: CASGAGANVLTF. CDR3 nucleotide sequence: TGTGCCTCGGGAGCCGGGGCCAACGTCCTGACTTTC.

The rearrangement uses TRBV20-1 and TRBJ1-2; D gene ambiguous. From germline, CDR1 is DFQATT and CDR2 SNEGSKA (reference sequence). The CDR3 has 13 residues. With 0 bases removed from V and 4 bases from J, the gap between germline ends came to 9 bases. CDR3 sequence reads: CSARDRGIYGYTF. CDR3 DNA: TGCAGTGCTAGAGATAGAGGGATCTATGGCTACACCTTC.

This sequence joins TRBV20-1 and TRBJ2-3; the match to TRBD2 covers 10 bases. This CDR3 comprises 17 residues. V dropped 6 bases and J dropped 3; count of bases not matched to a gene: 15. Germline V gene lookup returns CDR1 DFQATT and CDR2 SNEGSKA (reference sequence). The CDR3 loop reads CSAMRPSGSKSTDTQYF. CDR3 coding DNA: TGCAGTGCCATGCGGCCTAGCGGGAGTAAGAGTACAGATACGCAGTATTTT.

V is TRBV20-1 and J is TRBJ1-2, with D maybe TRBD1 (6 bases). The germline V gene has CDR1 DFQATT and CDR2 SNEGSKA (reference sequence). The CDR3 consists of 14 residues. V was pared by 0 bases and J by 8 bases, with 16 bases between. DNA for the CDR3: TGCAGTGCTAGAGATCCAGCAGGGGATTACGGCTACACCTTC. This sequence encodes CSARDPAGDYGYTF.

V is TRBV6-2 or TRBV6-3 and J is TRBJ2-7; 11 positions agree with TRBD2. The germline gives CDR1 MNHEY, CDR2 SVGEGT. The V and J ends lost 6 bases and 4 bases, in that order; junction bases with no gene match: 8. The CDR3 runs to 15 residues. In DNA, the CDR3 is TGTGCCAGCAGAAAACTAGCGGGAGAGGGATACGAGCAGTACTTC. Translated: CASRKLAGEGYEQYF.

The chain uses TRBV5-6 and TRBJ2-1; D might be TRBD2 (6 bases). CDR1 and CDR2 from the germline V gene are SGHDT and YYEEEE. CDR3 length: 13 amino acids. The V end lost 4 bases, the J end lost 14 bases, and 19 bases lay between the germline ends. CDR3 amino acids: CASSLGTGRIKFF. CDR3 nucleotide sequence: TGTGCCAGCAGCCTCGGGACTGGGAGGATAAAGTTCTTC.

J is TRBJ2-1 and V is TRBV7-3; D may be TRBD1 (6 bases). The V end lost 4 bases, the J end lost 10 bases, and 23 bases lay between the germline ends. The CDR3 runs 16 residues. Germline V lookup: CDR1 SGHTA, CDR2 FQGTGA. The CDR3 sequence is CASSSDLTGPSYEQFF. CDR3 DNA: TGTGCCAGCAGCTCCGACTTGACAGGCCCTTCCTACGAGCAGTTCTTC.

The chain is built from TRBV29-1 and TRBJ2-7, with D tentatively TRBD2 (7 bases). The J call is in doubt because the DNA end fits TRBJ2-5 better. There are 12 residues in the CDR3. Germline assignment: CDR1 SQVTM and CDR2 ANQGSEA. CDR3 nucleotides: TGCAGCTGGGGGCTAGCGGAGGGGACCCAGTACTTC. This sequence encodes CSWGLAEGTQYF.

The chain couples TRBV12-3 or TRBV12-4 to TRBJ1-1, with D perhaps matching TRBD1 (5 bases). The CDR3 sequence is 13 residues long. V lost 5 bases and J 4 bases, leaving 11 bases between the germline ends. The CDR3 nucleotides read TGTGCCAGCAGTCCGGGGGTCAGCACTGAAGCTTTCTTT. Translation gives CASSPGVSTEAFF.

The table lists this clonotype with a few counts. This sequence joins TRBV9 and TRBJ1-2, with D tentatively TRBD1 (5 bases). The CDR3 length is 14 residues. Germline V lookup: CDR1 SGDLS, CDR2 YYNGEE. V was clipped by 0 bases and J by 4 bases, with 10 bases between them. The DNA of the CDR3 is TGTGCCAGCAGCGTAGGAGAGGGGAGCTATGGCTACACCTTC. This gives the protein CASSVGEGSYGYTF.

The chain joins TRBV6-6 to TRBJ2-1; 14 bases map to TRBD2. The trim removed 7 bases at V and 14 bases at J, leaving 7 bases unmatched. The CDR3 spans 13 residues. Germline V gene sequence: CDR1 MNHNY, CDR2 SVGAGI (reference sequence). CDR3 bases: TGTGCCAGCAATGGGACTAGCGGGAGACATGAGTTCTTC. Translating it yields CASNGTSGRHEFF.

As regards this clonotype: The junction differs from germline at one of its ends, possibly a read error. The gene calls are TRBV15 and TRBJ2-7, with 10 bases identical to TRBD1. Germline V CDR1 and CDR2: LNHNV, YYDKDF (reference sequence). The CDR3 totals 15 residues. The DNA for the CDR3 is TGTGCCACCGGCAGAGAGAGGGACAGGGGCTACGAGCAGTACTTC. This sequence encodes CATGRERDRGYEQYF.

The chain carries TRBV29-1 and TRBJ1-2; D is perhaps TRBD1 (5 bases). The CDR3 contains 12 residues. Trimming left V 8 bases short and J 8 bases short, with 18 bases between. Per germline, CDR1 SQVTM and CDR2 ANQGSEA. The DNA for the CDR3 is TGCAGCTCTCTCCACGGAGGGGCCGGCTACACCTTC. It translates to CSSLHGGAGYTF.

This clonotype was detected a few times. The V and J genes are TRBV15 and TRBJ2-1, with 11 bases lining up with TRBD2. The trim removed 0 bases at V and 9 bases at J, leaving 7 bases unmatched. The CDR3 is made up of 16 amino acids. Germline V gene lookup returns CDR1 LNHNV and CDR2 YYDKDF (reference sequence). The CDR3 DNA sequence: TGTGCCACCAGCAGAGATTTAGGCCTAGCGGGAGGTGAGCAGTTCTTC. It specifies CATSRDLGLAGGEQFF.

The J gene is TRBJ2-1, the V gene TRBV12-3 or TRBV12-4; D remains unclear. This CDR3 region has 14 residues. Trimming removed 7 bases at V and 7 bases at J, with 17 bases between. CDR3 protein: CASMSFDFGNEQFF. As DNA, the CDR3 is TGTGCCAGCATGAGCTTCGACTTCGGGAATGAGCAGTTCTTC.

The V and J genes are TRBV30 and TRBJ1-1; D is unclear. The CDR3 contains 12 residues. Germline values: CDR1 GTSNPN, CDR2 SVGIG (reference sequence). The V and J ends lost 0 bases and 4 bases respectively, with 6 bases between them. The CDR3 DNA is TGTGCCTGGAGTGTCGTCCGCACTGAAGCTTTCTTT. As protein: CAWSVVRTEAFF.

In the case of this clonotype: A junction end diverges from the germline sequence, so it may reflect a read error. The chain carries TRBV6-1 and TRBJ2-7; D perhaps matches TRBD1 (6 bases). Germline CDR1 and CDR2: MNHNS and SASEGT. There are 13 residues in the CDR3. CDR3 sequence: CASGDRNSYEQYF. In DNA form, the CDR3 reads TGTGCCAGCGGTGACAGGAATTCCTACGAGCAGTACTTC.

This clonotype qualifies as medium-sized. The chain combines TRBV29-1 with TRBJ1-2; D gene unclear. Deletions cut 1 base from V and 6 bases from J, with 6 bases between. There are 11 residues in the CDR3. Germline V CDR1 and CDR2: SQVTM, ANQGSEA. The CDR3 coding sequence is TGCAGCGTTGAAGGGATGAATGGCTACACCTTC. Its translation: CSVEGMNGYTF.

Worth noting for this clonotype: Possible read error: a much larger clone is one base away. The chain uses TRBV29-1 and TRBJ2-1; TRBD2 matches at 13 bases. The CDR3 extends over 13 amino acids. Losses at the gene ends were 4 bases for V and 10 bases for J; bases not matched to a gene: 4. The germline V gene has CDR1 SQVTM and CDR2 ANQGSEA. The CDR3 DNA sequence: TGCAGCGTTGGGACTAGCGGGAGTTTCGAGCAGTTCTTC. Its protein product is CSVGTSGSFEQFF.

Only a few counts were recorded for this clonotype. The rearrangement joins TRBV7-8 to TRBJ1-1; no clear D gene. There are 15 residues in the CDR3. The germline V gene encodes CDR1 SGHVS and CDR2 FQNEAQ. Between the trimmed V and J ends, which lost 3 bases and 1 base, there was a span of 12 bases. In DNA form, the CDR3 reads TGTGCCAGCAGCTTTAATTCTGGCTGGAACACTGAAGCTTTCTTT. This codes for CASSFNSGWNTEAFF. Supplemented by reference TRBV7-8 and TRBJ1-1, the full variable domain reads GAGVSQSPRYKVAKRGQDVALRCDPISGHVSLFWYQQALGQGPEFLTYFQNEAQLDKSGLPSDRFFAERPEGSVSTLKIQRTQQEDSAVYLCASSFNSGWNTEAFFGQGTRLTVV.

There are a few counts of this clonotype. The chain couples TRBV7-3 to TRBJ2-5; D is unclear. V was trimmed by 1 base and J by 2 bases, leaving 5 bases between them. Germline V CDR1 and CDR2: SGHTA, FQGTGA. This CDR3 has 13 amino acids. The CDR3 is CASSLMVQETQYF. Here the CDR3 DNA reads TGTGCCAGCAGCTTAATGGTACAAGAGACCCAGTACTTC.

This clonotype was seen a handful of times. The CDR3 sequence is CASSQVQGASEKLFF. The CDR3 DNA sequence: TGCGCCAGCAGCCAAGTACAGGGGGCTAGTGAAAAACTGTTTTTT. V and J are TRBV4-1 and TRBJ1-4; 9 nucleotides align to TRBD1. The CDR3 has 15 residues. With V trimmed by 1 base and J by 7 bases, 4 bases remained unmatched. The germline CDR1 and CDR2 sequences are MGHRA and YSYEKL.

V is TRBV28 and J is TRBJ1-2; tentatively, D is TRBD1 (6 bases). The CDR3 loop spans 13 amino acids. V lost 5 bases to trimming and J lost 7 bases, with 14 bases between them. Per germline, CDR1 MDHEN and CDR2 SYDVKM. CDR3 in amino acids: CASSQTGLVGYTF. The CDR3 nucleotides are TGTGCCAGCAGTCAAACAGGGTTGGTTGGCTACACCTTC.

The DNA of the CDR3 is TGTGCCTGCCTATTGGGGGCTACGCAGTATTTT. As protein: CACLLGATQYF. The V and J genes are TRBV30 and TRBJ2-3, with D possibly TRBD1 on 6 matching bases. Trimming stripped 6 bases from V and 8 bases from J, with 12 bases between. The CDR3 consists of 11 residues. Germline V gene data show CDR1 as GTSNPN and CDR2 as SVGIG (reference sequence).